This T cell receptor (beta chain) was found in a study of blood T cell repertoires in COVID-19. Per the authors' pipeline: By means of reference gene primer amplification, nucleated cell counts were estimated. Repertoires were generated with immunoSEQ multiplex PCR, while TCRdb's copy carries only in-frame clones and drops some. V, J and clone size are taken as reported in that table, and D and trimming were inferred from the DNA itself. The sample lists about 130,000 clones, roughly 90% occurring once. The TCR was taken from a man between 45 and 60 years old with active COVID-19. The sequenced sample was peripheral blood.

The CDR3 is CASSLDGSYNYGYTF. The CDR3 nucleotides are TGCGCCAGCAGCTTGGATGGGAGTTACAACTATGGCTACACCTTC. V usage is TRBV5-1 and J usage is TRBJ1-2; D gene ambiguous. CDR1 is SGHRS, CDR2 YFSETQ, per germline. CDR3 length: 15 residues. Trimming shortened V by 0 bases and J by 2 bases, and 11 bases separated the two germline ends.